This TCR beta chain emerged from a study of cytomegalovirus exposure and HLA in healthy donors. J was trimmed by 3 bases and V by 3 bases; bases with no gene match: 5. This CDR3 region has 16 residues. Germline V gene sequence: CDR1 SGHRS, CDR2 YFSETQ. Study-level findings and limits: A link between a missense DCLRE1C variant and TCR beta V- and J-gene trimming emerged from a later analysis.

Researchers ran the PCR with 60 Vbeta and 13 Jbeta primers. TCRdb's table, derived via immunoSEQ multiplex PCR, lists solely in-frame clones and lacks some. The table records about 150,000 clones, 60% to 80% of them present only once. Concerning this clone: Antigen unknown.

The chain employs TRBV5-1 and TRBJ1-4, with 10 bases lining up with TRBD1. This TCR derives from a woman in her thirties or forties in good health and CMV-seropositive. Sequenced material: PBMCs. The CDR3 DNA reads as TGCGCCAGCAGCTACGGACAGGGGGTGTCTAATGAAAAACTGTTTTTT. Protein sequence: CASSYGQGVSNEKLFF.